This T cell receptor beta chain appears in the sequencing data of a study of cytomegalovirus exposure and HLA in healthy donors. Study results and caveats: What was likely a sequencing artifact was a cluster of highly shared sequence variants. At a 0.05 false discovery rate, a later analysis found some 17,000 TCR beta sequences to be associated with HLA alleles. Data from an earlier analysis indicated that most TCR beta V segments were productive either about 90% or about 30% of the time.

Turning to this clone: The target antigen is unknown.

The PCR made use of 60 Vbeta and 13 Jbeta primers. Generated by immunoSEQ multiplex PCR, the TCRdb table keeps only in-frame clones and is missing some. This sample yields under 200,000 clones, of which 76% are seen a single time; 0.7% to 0.85% belongs to the top ten. Unmatched junction bases numbered 5, after V lost 4 bases and J lost 5 bases. The germline CDR1 and CDR2 sequences are SGDLS and YYNGEE. The CDR3 is made up of 14 amino acids. Sequencing was performed on PBMCs. J is TRBJ2-7 and V is TRBV9; 11 nucleotides align to TRBD2. This receptor was identified in a female donor in good health and CMV-seronegative. The DNA of the CDR3 is TGTGCCAGCAGCCCCCAGACTAGCGGGAACGAGCAGTACTTC. Residues: CASSPQTSGNEQYF.